This TCR beta chain derives from a study of beta chain features in type 1 diabetes. Expressed TCRB transcripts were sequenced after all isolated RNA was converted to cDNA. Using immunoSEQ multiplex PCR, the repertoire was profiled, and TCRdb retains in-frame clones only, with some absent. The table records 110,000 to 150,000 clones, roughly 9.3% of them present only once. Germline values: CDR1 SGDLS, CDR2 YYNGEE. The CDR3 extends over 15 amino acids. J gave up 3 bases and V 0 bases, and 2 bases lay outside the gene matches. Of note for this clone: The antigen is undetermined. Other DNA sequences of this sample code for an identical CDR3.

Study-level results: Shortening of TCRB CDR3s, moderate but significant, appeared in all four CD4+ subsets of Type 1 diabetes patients. Patients' naive, central memory and Treg TCRB repertoires seemed closer to one another than those of healthy donors. Highly expressing activated T cells could be over-counted with a cDNA template. With patients and controls alike, PCR might favor shorter templates to an equal degree.

This clonotype originated in a woman in her 40s in good health. V gene TRBV9 combines with J gene TRBJ2-5, with 10 nucleotides matching TRBD2. Material: central memory CD4+ T cells from blood. Written as DNA, the CDR3 is TGTGCCAGCAGCGTAGGCCTAGCGGGGGAAGAGACCCAGTACTTC. As protein: CASSVGLAGEETQYF.